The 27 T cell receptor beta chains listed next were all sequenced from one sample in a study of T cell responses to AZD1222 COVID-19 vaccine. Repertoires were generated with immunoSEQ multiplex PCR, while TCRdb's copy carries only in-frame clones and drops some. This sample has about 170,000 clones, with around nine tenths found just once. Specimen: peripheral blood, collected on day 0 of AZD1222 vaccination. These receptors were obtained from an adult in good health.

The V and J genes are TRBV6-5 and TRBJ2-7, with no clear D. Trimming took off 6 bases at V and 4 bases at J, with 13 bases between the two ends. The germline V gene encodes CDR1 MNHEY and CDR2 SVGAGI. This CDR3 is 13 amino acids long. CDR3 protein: CASRAARIYEQYV. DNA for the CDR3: TGTGCCAGCAGGGCCGCACGGATATACGAGCAGTACGTC.

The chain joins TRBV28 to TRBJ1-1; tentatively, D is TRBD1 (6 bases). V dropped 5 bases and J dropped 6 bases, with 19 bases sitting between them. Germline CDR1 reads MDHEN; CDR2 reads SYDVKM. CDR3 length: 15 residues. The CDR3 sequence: CASSAPPQGKSEAFF. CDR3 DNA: TGTGCCAGCAGTGCCCCTCCACAGGGTAAATCTGAAGCTTTCTTT.

The CDR3 loop is CASSYSGRASNQPQHF. CDR3 in DNA: TGTGCCAGCAGTTACTCGGGGAGGGCCAGCAATCAGCCCCAGCATTTT. This chain uses TRBV6-6 with TRBJ1-5; D uncertain. Germline V gene lookup returns CDR1 MNHNY and CDR2 SVGAGI (reference sequence). The CDR3 has 16 residues. V dropped 0 bases and J dropped 1 base, with 10 bases sitting between them.

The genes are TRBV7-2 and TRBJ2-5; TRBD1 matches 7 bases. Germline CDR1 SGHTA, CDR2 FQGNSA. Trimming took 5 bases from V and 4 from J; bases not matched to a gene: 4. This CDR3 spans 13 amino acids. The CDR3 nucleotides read TGTGCCAGCAGCCGCACAGGGGCAGAGACCCAGTACTTC. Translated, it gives CASSRTGAETQYF.

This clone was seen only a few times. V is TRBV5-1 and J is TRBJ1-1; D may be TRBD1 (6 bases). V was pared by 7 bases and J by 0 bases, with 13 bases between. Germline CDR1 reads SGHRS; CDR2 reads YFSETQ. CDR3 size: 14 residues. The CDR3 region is CASHREEMNTEAFF. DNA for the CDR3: TGCGCCAGCCACAGGGAGGAGATGAACACTGAAGCTTTCTTT.

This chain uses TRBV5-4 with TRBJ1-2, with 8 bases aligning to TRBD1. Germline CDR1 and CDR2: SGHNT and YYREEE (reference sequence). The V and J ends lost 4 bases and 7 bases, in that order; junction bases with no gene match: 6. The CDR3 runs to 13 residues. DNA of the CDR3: TGTGCCAGCAGCCTGACAGGGGTGGGTGGCTACACCTTC. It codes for CASSLTGVGGYTF.

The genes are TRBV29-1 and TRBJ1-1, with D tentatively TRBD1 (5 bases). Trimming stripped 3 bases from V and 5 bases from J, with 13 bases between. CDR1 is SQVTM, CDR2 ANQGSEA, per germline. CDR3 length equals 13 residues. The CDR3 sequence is CSVDNIGGTEAFF. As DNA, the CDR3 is TGCAGCGTTGATAATATTGGGGGTACTGAAGCTTTCTTT.

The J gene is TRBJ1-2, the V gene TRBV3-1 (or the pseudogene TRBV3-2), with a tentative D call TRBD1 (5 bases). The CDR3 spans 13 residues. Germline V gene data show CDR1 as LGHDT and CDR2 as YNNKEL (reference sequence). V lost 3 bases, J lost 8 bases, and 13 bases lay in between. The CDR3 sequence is CASSQSGGKGYTF. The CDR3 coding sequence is TGTGCCAGCAGCCAGTCGGGGGGGAAGGGCTACACCTTC.

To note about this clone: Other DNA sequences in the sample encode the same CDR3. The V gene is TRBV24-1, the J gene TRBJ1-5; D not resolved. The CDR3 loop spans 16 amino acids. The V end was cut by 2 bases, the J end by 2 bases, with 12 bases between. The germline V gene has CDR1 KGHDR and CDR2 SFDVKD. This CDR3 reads CATSDSQQLGNQPQHF. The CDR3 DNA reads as TGTGCCACCAGTGATTCTCAACAGCTCGGCAATCAGCCCCAGCATTTT.

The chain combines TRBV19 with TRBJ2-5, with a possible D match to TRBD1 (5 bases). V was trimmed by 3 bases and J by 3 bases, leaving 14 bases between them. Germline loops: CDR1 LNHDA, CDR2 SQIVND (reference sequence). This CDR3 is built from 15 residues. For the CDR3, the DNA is TGTGCCAGTAGTATGGGGCTGGCCGCGAAAGAGACCCAGTACTTC. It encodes CASSMGLAAKETQYF.

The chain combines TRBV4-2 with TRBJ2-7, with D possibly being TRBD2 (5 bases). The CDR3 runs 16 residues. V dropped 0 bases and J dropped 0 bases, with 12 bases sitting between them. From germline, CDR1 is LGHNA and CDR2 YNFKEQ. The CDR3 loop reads CASSQDPGLHSYEQYF. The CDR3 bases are TGTGCCAGCAGCCAAGATCCAGGACTCCACTCCTACGAGCAGTACTTC.

The CDR3, as DNA: TGTGCCTGGAGTGTAAAAGCGGGGCTCTACAATGAGCAGTTCTTC. Its translation is CAWSVKAGLYNEQFF. The chain is built from TRBV30 and TRBJ2-1; 7 bases line up with TRBD2. V shed 0 bases and J 3 bases; nucleotides not matched to a gene: 5. This CDR3 has 15 amino acids. Germline lookup yields CDR1 GTSNPN and CDR2 SVGIG (reference sequence).

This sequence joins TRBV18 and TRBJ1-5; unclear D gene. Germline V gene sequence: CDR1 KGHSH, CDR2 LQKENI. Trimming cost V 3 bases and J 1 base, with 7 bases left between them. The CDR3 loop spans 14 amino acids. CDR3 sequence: CASSPLESNQPQHF. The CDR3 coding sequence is TGTGCCAGCTCACCGCTCGAGAGCAATCAGCCCCAGCATTTT. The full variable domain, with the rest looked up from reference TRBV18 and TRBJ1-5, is NAGVMQNPRHLVRRRGQEARLRCSPMKGHSHVYWYRQLPEEGLKFMVYLQKENIIDESGMPKERFSAEFPKEGPSILRIQQVVRGDSAAYFCASSPLESNQPQHFGDGTRLSIL.

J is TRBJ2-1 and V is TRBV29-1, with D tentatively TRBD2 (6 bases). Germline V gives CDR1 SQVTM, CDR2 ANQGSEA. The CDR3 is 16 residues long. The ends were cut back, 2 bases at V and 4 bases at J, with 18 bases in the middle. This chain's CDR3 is CSVESGRPDSYNEQFF. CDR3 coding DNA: TGCAGCGTTGAAAGCGGGCGTCCGGACTCATACAATGAGCAGTTCTTC.

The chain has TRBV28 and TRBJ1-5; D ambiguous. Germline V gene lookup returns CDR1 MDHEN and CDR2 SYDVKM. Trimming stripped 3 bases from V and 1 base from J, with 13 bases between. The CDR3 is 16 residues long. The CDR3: CASSFPGVQSNQPQHF. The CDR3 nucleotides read TGTGCCAGCAGTTTTCCGGGCGTCCAGAGCAATCAGCCCCAGCATTTT.

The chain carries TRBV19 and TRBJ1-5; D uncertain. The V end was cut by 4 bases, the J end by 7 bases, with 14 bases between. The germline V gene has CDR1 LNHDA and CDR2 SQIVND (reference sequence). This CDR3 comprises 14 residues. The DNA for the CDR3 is TGTGCCAGTAGTACCGGTACTTCACGACAGCCCCAGCATTTT. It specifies CASSTGTSRQPQHF.

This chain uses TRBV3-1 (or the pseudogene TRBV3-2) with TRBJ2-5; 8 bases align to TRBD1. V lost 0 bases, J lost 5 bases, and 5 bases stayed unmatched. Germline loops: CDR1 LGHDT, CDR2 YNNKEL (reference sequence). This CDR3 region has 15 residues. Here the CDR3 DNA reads TGTGCCAGCAGCCAAGACTTACAGGGGGAGGAGACCCAGTACTTC. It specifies CASSQDLQGEETQYF.

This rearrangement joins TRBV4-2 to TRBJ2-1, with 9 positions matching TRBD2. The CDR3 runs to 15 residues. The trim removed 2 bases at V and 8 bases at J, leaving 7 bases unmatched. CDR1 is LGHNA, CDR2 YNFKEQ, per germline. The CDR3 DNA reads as TGTGCCAGCAGCCAATCGCGGGGGGGGTATGATGAGCAGTTCTTC. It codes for CASSQSRGGYDEQFF.

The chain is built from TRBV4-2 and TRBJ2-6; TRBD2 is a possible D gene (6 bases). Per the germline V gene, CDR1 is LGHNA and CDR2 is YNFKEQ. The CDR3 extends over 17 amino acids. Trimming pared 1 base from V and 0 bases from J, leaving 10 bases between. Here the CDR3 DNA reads TGTGCCAGCAGCCAAGTAGCGGTAGGCTCTGGGGCCAACGTCCTGACTTTC. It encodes CASSQVAVGSGANVLTF.

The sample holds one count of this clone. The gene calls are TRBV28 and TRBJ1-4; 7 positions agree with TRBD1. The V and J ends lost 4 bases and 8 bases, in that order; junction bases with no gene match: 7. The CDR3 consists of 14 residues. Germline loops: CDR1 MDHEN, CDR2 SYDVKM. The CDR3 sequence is CASSSTGVREKLFF. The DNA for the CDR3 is TGTGCCAGCAGTTCCACAGGGGTAAGGGAAAAACTGTTTTTT.

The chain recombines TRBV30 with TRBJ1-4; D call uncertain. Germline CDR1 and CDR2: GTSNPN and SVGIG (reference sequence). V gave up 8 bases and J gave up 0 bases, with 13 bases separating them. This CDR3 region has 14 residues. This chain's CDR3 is CALRPGSTNEKLFF. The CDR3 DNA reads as TGTGCCCTCCGACCCGGATCAACTAATGAAAAACTGTTTTTT.

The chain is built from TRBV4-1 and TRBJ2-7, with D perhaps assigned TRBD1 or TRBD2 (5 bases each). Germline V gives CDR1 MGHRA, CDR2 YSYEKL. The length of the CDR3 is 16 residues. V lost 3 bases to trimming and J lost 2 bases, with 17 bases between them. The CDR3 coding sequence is TGCGCCAGCAGCCAGAACACCGGGACCGACACCTACGAGCAGTACTTC. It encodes CASSQNTGTDTYEQYF.

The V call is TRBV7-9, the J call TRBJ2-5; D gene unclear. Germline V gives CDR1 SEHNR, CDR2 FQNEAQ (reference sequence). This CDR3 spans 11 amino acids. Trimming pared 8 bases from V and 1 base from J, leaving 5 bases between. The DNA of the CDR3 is TGTGCCAGCGTGTCCCAAGAGACCCAGTACTTC. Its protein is CASVSQETQYF.

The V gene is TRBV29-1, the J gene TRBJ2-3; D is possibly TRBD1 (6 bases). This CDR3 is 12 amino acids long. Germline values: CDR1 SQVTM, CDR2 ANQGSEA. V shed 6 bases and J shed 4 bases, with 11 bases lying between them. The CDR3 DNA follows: TGCAGCGTCCCGCAGGGGTCAGATACGCAGTATTTT. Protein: CSVPQGSDTQYF.

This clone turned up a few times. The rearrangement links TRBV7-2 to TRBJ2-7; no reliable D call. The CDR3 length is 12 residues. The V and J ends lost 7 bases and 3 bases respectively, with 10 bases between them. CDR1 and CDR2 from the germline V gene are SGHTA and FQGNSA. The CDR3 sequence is CASNWVGYEQYF. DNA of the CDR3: TGTGCCAGCAATTGGGTCGGCTACGAGCAGTACTTC.

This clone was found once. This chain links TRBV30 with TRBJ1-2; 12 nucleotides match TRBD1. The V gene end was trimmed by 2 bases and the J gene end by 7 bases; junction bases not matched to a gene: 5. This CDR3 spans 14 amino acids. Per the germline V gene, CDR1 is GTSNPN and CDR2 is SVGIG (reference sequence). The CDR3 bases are TGTGCCTGGAGTTACGGGACAGGGGGCAGTGGCTACACCTTC. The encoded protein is CAWSYGTGGSGYTF. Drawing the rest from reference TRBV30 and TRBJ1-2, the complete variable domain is SQTIHQWPATLVQPVGSPLSLECTVEGTSNPNLYWYRQAAGRGLQLLFYSVGIGQISSEVPQNLSASRPQDRQFILSSKKLLLSDSGFYLCAWSYGTGGSGYTFGSGTRLTVV.

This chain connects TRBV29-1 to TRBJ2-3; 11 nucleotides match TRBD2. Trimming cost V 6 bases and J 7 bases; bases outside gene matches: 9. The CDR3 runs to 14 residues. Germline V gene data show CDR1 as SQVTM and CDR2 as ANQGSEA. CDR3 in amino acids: CSVGDSGRANTQYF. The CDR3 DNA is TGCAGCGTGGGAGATAGCGGGAGGGCGAATACGCAGTATTTT.